The rows below give T cell receptor beta chains drawn from one sample of a study of T cell responses to AZD1222 COVID-19 vaccine. TCRdb's copy holds only in-frame clones and misses some; the assay was immunoSEQ multiplex PCR. The sample includes around 120,000 clones, just under 95% of them seen just once. Here the sequenced sample was peripheral blood, taken 28 days after the second AZD1222 dose. The receptors were sampled from an adult who received the AZD1222 COVID-19 vaccine. Each CDR3 is given with its conserved first and last residue. A D gene is named only where the DNA matches it firmly. Clone size, where shown, is once, few, many, or a class for clones that have expanded.

j_call v_call clone_size d_call cdr3_nt cdr3_aa
TRBJ1-2 TRBV11-3 . TRBD1 TGTGCCAGCAGCTTGGACAGGGAAGGTGGGGGCTACACCTTC CASSLDREGGGYTF
TRBJ2-3 TRBV19 . . TGTGCCAGTAGTATAGTAGGGAAAGATACGCAGTATTTT CASSIVGKDTQYF
TRBJ1-4 TRBV28 . . TGTGCCAGCACAACCCAAAGGGGTCCCAATGAAAAACTGTTTTTT CASTTQRGPNEKLFF
TRBJ2-7 TRBV28 . . TGTGCCAGCAGTCTCCCTCCATCGAACTACGAGCAGTACTTC CASSLPPSNYEQYF
TRBJ2-1 TRBV3-1/TRBV3-2 . . TGTGCCAGCAGCCAAGGCCGGGGGCGGCCCCTCGGCTCCTACAATGAGCAGTTCTTC CASSQGRGRPLGSYNEQFF
TRBJ2-5 TRBV29-1 once TRBD2 TGCAGCGTTGGAATCGGGACTAGCGGGAGTCAGACCCAGTACTTC CSVGIGTSGSQTQYF
TRBJ2-3 TRBV19 . . TGTGCCAGTAGTTCAATGACAACAGATACGCAGTATTTT CASSSMTTDTQYF
TRBJ1-2 TRBV30 once . TGTGCCTCCTCGCGGAGCAACTATGGCTACACCTTC CASSRSNYGYTF
TRBJ1-6 TRBV11-2 . . TGTGCCAGCAGCTTAGGGTTCCTACGAGGCTCACCCCTCCACTTT CASSLGFLRGSPLHF
TRBJ1-4 TRBV21-1 . . TGTGCCAGCAGGTTCGGCAGGGCGGGTGAAAAACTGTTTTTT CASRFGRAGEKLFF
TRBJ2-1 TRBV4-3 few . TGCGCCAGCAGCCAAGAAAGCCTGGTGGGGACCAATGAGCAGTTCTTC CASSQESLVGTNEQFF
TRBJ2-3 TRBV7-2 . TRBD2 TGTGCCAGCAGTCCAGGCGGGGGTGGAGATACGCAGTATTTT CASSPGGGGDTQYF
TRBJ1-2 TRBV7-9 . . TGTGCCAGCAGCTTAGGGGGAGGCTACACCTTC CASSLGGGYTF
TRBJ2-3 TRBV3-1/TRBV3-2 . . TGTGCCAGCAGCCCCACAACAGATACGCAGTATTTT CASSPTTDTQYF
TRBJ2-1 TRBV5-1 . TRBD2 TGCGCCAGCAGCTTGGCCGGACTAGCGGGAGGACACAATGAGCAGTTCTTC CASSLAGLAGGHNEQFF
TRBJ2-5 TRBV7-8 . TRBD2 TGTGCCAGCAGCTTAGTAATGCGGGGGGGCGGAGAGACCCAGTACTTC CASSLVMRGGGETQYF